This TCR beta chain emerged from a study of identifying expanded T cells in peripheral blood. About this clone itself: Antigen: not known.

With 3 bases removed from V and 4 bases from J, the gap between germline ends came to 15 bases. CDR1 and CDR2 (germline): LGHNA, YNFKEQ. The CDR3 totals 15 residues. General observations from the study: Two-week clone count variance significantly increased as total template count grew. Over about two and four weeks, about 15 and 19 clones changed, versus approximately 1.1 between replicates.

Collection occurred without any documented infections or immune events in donors. Assay: immunoSEQ multiplex PCR; the TCRdb copy retains only in-frame clones and omits some. The sample holds 95,000 to 100,000 clones; around 85% are singletons and the top ten take roughly a sixth. This TCR was recovered from a person aged 18 to 75 in good health. The specimen sequenced was blood. This chain uses TRBV4-2 with TRBJ1-2; possibly TRBD1 for D (5 bases). CDR3 amino acids: CASSQRGPTFYGYTF. The DNA of the CDR3 is TGTGCCAGCAGCCAGAGGGGACCAACCTTCTATGGCTACACCTTC.